The 27 T cell receptor beta chains below come from one sample, sequenced in a study of CD8 T cells in Susac syndrome. Random hexamers were used to reverse transcribe the RNA input (0.5 to 1 ug). One entry per CDR3 protein, called by TCRdb with MiXCR from the immunoSEQ multiplex PCR reads. There are approximately 200,000 distinct CDR3 sequences in the sample; 95% occur only once, and approximately 0.081% lies in the top ten. Specimen: CD4+ T cells from PBMCs. The receptors come from a human donor with multiple sclerosis.

The J gene is TRBJ1-2, the V gene TRBV3-1; D not certain. Germline CDR1 and CDR2: LGHDT and YNNKEL (reference sequence). This CDR3 comprises 16 residues. The V end lost 1 base, the J end lost 4 bases, and 16 bases lay between the germline ends. In DNA form, the CDR3 reads TGTGCCAGCAGCCAAGCGGACCTCGCACATGGCTATGGCTACACCTTC. The encoded protein is CASSQADLAHGYGYTF.

V and J are TRBV19 and TRBJ2-2; no clear D. Trimming left V 3 bases short and J 0 bases short, with 5 bases between. The CDR3 extends over 14 amino acids. CDR1 and CDR2 (germline): LNHDA, SQIVND (reference sequence). The CDR3 here is CASSMEPNTGELFF. CDR3 in DNA: TGTGCCAGTAGTATGGAACCGAACACCGGGGAGCTGTTTTTT. Full variable domain (remainder filled in from reference TRBV19 and TRBJ2-2): DGGITQSPKYLFRKEGQNVTLSCEQNLNHDAMYWYRQDPGQGLRLIYYSQIVNDFQKGDIAEGYSVSREKKESFPLTVTSAQKNPTAFYLCASSMEPNTGELFFGEGSRLTVL.

The chain couples TRBV3-1 to TRBJ2-7, with 10 nucleotides matching TRBD2. With 4 bases clipped from V and 6 bases from J, the junction kept 3 bases outside the gene matches. The germline gives CDR1 LGHDT, CDR2 YNNKEL (reference sequence). The CDR3 contains 13 residues. The CDR3 reads CASSRGLAVEQYF. CDR3 nucleotide sequence: TGTGCCAGCAGCCGCGGACTAGCGGTCGAGCAGTACTTC.

The genes are TRBV5-1 and TRBJ2-7; TRBD1 or TRBD2 may be the D gene (5 bases each). In germline, CDR1 is SGHRS, CDR2 YFSETQ. V lost 4 bases and J lost 6, with 8 bases in between. The CDR3 is 11 amino acids. CDR3 amino acids: CASSRGVEQYF. CDR3 bases: TGCGCCAGCAGCAGAGGGGTCGAGCAGTACTTC.

The chain couples TRBV28 to TRBJ2-5; D call uncertain. This CDR3 comprises 12 residues. Germline V gene data show CDR1 as MDHEN and CDR2 as SYDVKM. Trimming pared 3 bases from V and 2 bases from J, leaving 4 bases between. The CDR3 reads CASSLSQETQYF. The CDR3 bases are TGTGCCAGCAGTTTGTCGCAAGAGACCCAGTACTTC.

The rearrangement joins TRBV20-1 to TRBJ1-4, with a tentative D call TRBD1 (5 bases). The CDR3 covers 15 residues. The germline V and J ends were trimmed by 6 bases and 8 bases, with 22 bases remaining between them. Per germline, CDR1 DFQATT and CDR2 SNEGSKA (reference sequence). CDR3: CSATPGTLGWEKLFF. The CDR3 bases are TGCAGTGCAACACCAGGGACCCTGGGGTGGGAAAAACTGTTTTTT.

The chain is built from TRBV20-1 and TRBJ2-1; the D gene could be TRBD1 or TRBD2 (5 bases each). Trimming cost V 6 bases and J 5 bases, with 20 bases left between them. Germline assignment: CDR1 DFQATT and CDR2 SNEGSKA (reference sequence). The CDR3 is made up of 15 amino acids. As DNA, the CDR3 is TGCAGTGCGCACGGGGACCCCGGGCGGGACAATGAGCAGTTCTTC. Encoded protein: CSAHGDPGRDNEQFF.

The table lists this clonotype with a count of one. One junction end disagrees with the germline gene, perhaps due to a read error. The V and J genes are TRBV18 and TRBJ1-1; a possible D gene is TRBD1 (5 bases). This CDR3 has 12 amino acids. The germline gives CDR1 KGHSH, CDR2 LQKENI. CDR3 bases: TGTGCCAGCTCACCGGAACGAGGGGCATCCTCCTTT. Translating gives CASSPERGASSF.

V and J are TRBV2 and TRBJ1-1; the D gene is possibly TRBD1 (6 bases). The germline V gene encodes CDR1 SNHLY and CDR2 FYNNEI. Trimming took 4 bases from V and 3 from J, leaving 12 bases between them. The CDR3 spans 14 residues. CDR3 sequence (DNA): TGTGCCAGCAGTGGAACAGGGTTCTACACTGAAGCTTTCTTT. The encoded protein is CASSGTGFYTEAFF.

The rearrangement uses TRBV12-3 or TRBV12-4 and TRBJ2-1, with a tentative D call TRBD2 (6 bases). The germline V and J ends were trimmed by 5 bases and 8 bases, with 19 bases remaining between them. CDR3 length: 15 residues. The CDR3 nucleotides are TGTGCCAGCAGTCTGAGGCGGGGTAGTGGGGATGAGCAGTTCTTC. As protein: CASSLRRGSGDEQFF.

V usage is TRBV20-1 and J usage is TRBJ1-1; 7 bases fit TRBD1. There are 13 residues in the CDR3. Per germline, CDR1 DFQATT and CDR2 SNEGSKA (reference sequence). The V gene end was trimmed by 5 bases and the J gene end by 3 bases; junction bases not matched to a gene: 6. The DNA for the CDR3 is TGCAGTGCTTACCAGGGGGTTGACACTGAAGCTTTCTTT. Encoded protein: CSAYQGVDTEAFF.

This clonotype appeared a single time. V gene TRBV7-2 combines with J gene TRBJ2-5; tentative D call: TRBD2 (6 bases). Trimming took off 0 bases at V and 7 bases at J, with 18 bases between the two ends. The CDR3 is 16 amino acids. Per the germline V gene, CDR1 is SGHTA and CDR2 is FQGNSA. The CDR3 sequence: CASSLASSGPGGTQYF. In nucleotides, the CDR3 is TGTGCCAGCAGCTTAGCTAGTAGCGGCCCTGGAGGGACCCAGTACTTC.

The rearrangement uses TRBV12-5 and TRBJ2-5; D not certain. Trimming stripped 3 bases from V and 6 bases from J, with 2 bases between. The CDR3 runs to 10 residues. CDR1 is LGHNT and CDR2 is FRNRAP in the germline V gene. The DNA of the CDR3 is TGTGCTAGTGGTTTTAAGACCCAGTACTTC. Amino acids: CASGFKTQYF.

V is TRBV28 and J is TRBJ2-3; D is tentatively TRBD1 or TRBD2 (6 bases each). This CDR3 region has 15 residues. Germline CDR1 reads MDHEN; CDR2 reads SYDVKM. Trimming shortened V by 5 bases and J by 2 bases, and 14 bases separated the two germline ends. The CDR3, as DNA: TGTGCCAGCAGTACTGGGGGGCTGAACACAGATACGCAGTATTTT. It codes for CASSTGGLNTDTQYF.

This sequence joins TRBV12-3 or TRBV12-4 and TRBJ1-4; D remains ambiguous. Trimming stripped 5 bases from V and 8 bases from J, with 6 bases between. There are 11 residues in the CDR3. The DNA for the CDR3 is TGTGCCAGCAGTCGCAGGGAAAAACTGTTTTTT. Protein sequence: CASSRREKLFF.

The chain links TRBV29-1 to TRBJ2-5; D is possibly TRBD2 (5 bases). The germline V gene encodes CDR1 SQVTM and CDR2 ANQGSEA. V was pared by 4 bases and J by 4 bases, with 16 bases between. This CDR3 has 14 amino acids. CDR3 region: CSVVGPIRGETQYF. CDR3 DNA sequence: TGCAGCGTTGTAGGACCTATTCGGGGAGAGACCCAGTACTTC. Looking up the rest from reference TRBV29-1 and TRBJ2-5 gives the full variable domain: SAVISQKPSRDICQRGTSLTIQCQVDSQVTMMFWYRQQPGQSLTLIATANQGSEATYESGFVIDKFPISRPNLTFSTLTVSNMSPEDSSIYLCSVVGPIRGETQYFGPGTRLLVL.

A note on this clonotype: An end of the junction differs from the germline gene, which may be a read error. The chain is built from TRBV3-1 and TRBJ2-1; weak D call: TRBD1 (6 bases). Germline CDR1 LGHDT, CDR2 YNNKEL (reference sequence). The CDR3 sequence is 15 residues long. The CDR3, as DNA: TGTGCCAGCAGCCAAGCGGTTGGCAATCGGGAAGCAGGGGTCTTC. It codes for CASSQAVGNREAGVF.

The chain is built from TRBV4-2 and TRBJ2-1; D tentatively fits TRBD1 or TRBD2 (6 bases each). CDR1 is LGHNA and CDR2 is YNFKEQ in the germline V gene. The CDR3 is made up of 13 amino acids. The germline V and J ends were trimmed by 0 bases and 9 bases, with 9 bases remaining between them. DNA of the CDR3: TGTGCCAGCAGCCAAGACAGGGGAGGTGAGCAGTTCTTC. This sequence encodes CASSQDRGGEQFF.

The J gene is TRBJ1-1, the V gene TRBV12-3 or TRBV12-4; D remains ambiguous. The CDR3 is 13 residues long. Trimming stripped 8 bases from V and 1 base from J, with 11 bases between. CDR3 DNA sequence: TGTGCCAGCCGTCACGGCGAGAACACTGAAGCTTTCTTT. Translating it yields CASRHGENTEAFF.

The rearrangement joins TRBV5-1 to TRBJ2-7; weak D call: TRBD1 (6 bases). V gave up 3 bases and J gave up 4 bases, with 32 bases separating them. CDR3 length: 20 amino acids. Per germline, CDR1 SGHRS and CDR2 YFSETQ. The CDR3 region is CASSSPRAEGETPIGYEQYF. CDR3 nucleotides: TGCGCCAGCAGCTCCCCCAGGGCAGAGGGGGAAACCCCCATCGGGTACGAGCAGTACTTC.

V and J are TRBV6-5 and TRBJ2-7, with TRBD1 identical over 8 bases. Trimming cost V 2 bases and J 0 bases; bases outside gene matches: 3. This CDR3 region has 15 residues. The germline CDR1 and CDR2 sequences are MNHEY and SVGAGI. DNA of the CDR3: TGTGCCAGCAGTTACGTTCAGGGGGCCTCCTACGAGCAGTACTTC. Residues: CASSYVQGASYEQYF.

The chain has TRBV3-1 and TRBJ1-2, with unresolved D. Germline-derived CDR1 and CDR2 are LGHDT and YNNKEL (reference sequence). V lost 1 base to trimming and J lost 8 bases, with 14 bases between them. This CDR3 comprises 14 residues. CDR3: CASSQVAQTLGYTF. The CDR3 nucleotides read TGTGCCAGCAGCCAAGTGGCACAGACTCTCGGCTACACCTTC.

The gene calls are TRBV19 and TRBJ1-1, with D uncertain. V was clipped by 8 bases and J by 1 base, with 14 bases between them. The CDR3 length is 14 residues. The V gene's germline CDR1 is LNHDA and CDR2 SQIVND (reference sequence). CDR3 sequence (DNA): TGTGCCAGTGGATTCGGACTATCGAACACTGAAGCTTTCTTT. Amino acids: CASGFGLSNTEAFF. Together with reference TRBV19 and TRBJ1-1, the CDR3 gives the full variable domain: DGGITQSPKYLFRKEGQNVTLSCEQNLNHDAMYWYRQDPGQGLRLIYYSQIVNDFQKGDIAEGYSVSREKKESFPLTVTSAQKNPTAFYLCASGFGLSNTEAFFGQGTRLTVV.

The chain has TRBV7-8 and TRBJ2-7, with D hard to call. The V end lost 5 bases, the J end lost 6 bases, and 17 bases lay between the germline ends. The germline V gene has CDR1 SGHVS and CDR2 FQNEAQ. This CDR3 comprises 14 residues. CDR3 bases: TGTGCCAGCAGCCCCCTCCGATCCGCATTCGAGCAGTACTTC. Protein sequence: CASSPLRSAFEQYF.

V is TRBV29-1 and J is TRBJ2-3; 8 bases map to TRBD1. The CDR3 is 13 residues long. Germline V CDR1 and CDR2: SQVTM, ANQGSEA. Losses at the gene ends were 3 bases for V and 4 bases for J; bases not matched to a gene: 3. CDR3 amino acids: CSVESGGPDTQYF. The CDR3 DNA is TGCAGCGTTGAGTCAGGGGGCCCAGATACGCAGTATTTT.

The chain has TRBV29-1 and TRBJ1-6; perhaps TRBD1 as D (6 bases). Germline lookup yields CDR1 SQVTM and CDR2 ANQGSEA. This CDR3 has 14 amino acids. V dropped 7 bases and J dropped 9 bases, with 19 bases sitting between them. The CDR3 nucleotides read TGCAGCGCCACCGGGGGCGCCTGTAGTTCACCCCTCCACTTT. Its translation is CSATGGACSSPLHF.

The CDR3 region has the DNA TGCAGTGCTACGACTGGGCGGGGGGCCTCAAGGGTGGAGCAGTTCTTC. Translating gives CSATTGRGASRVEQFF. The genes are TRBV20-1 and TRBJ2-1; 8 positions agree with TRBD2. The CDR3 is made up of 16 amino acids. Looked up from germline, CDR1 is DFQATT and CDR2 is SNEGSKA (reference sequence). V lost 4 bases and J lost 10; bases outside the gene matches: 18.